Described below is a single TCR beta chain sequence and its context. Its specificity is not known. It was with 60 Vbeta and 13 Jbeta primers that the PCR ran. Data came from immunoSEQ multiplex PCR; TCRdb stores just in-frame clones and leaves some out. The table includes 180,000 or so clones, just under 80% detected once. Nominally healthy donors provided the samples, though records likely missed some immune exposures. These data are taken from a study of cytomegalovirus exposure and HLA in healthy donors. Study-level findings and limits: TCR beta sequences numbering some 17,000 were associated with HLA alleles at 0.05 false discovery rate in a later analysis. Follow-up analysis later connected one missense variant in DCLRE1C with trimming of TCR beta V- and J-genes.

The CDR3 is made up of 13 amino acids. Germline V gene data show CDR1 as SGHAT and CDR2 as FQNNGV. Trimming pared 5 bases from V and 3 bases from J, leaving 8 bases between. The source material was PBMCs. This TCR was recovered from a female donor in good health and CMV-seronegative. The chain carries TRBV11-2 and TRBJ2-1; possibly TRBD2 for D (6 bases). This CDR3 is CASSEDYYNEQFF. The CDR3 DNA sequence: TGTGCCAGCAGCGAGGACTACTACAATGAGCAGTTCTTC.